Each of the 25 T cell receptor beta chains below was sequenced from the same sample in a study of identical twins. TCRdb reprocessed the 5' RACE reads with MiXCR, giving one entry per CDR3 protein. The table shows 1.5 million to 2 million distinct CDR3 sequences, with roughly 35% occurring only once. Specimen: cord blood. All receptors come from a newborn girl in good health.

The chain employs TRBV2 and TRBJ1-1, with D hard to call. The germline gives CDR1 SNHLY, CDR2 FYNNEI. V lost 7 bases to trimming and J lost 3 bases, with 18 bases between them. This CDR3 spans 15 amino acids. The CDR3 DNA reads as TGTGCCAGCACCCCTGGACGGGAGAGGGACACTGAAGCTTTCTTT. Translation gives CASTPGRERDTEAFF.

The V gene is TRBV12-3 or TRBV12-4, the J gene TRBJ1-2, with a tentative D call TRBD1 (5 bases). Trimming removed 7 bases at V and 8 bases at J, with 11 bases between. The CDR3 runs to 11 residues. For the CDR3, the DNA is TGTGCCAGCATAGCTGGGGCCGGCTACACCTTC. Its protein is CASIAGAGYTF.

This chain uses TRBV10-3 with TRBJ2-2; TRBD2 matches at 8 bases. Germline lookup yields CDR1 ENHRY and CDR2 SYGVKD. Trimming cost V 7 bases and J 5 bases; bases outside gene matches: 3. The CDR3 runs 13 residues. DNA of the CDR3: TGTGCCATCAAGGAGCGGGAGACCGGGGAGCTGTTTTTT. Translating it yields CAIKERETGELFF.

This clonotype was recorded many times. The rearrangement joins TRBV20-1 to TRBJ2-3, with D tentatively TRBD1 or TRBD2 (5 bases each). Germline CDR1 is DFQATT and CDR2 is SNEGSKA (reference sequence). This CDR3 is built from 14 residues. Trimming took 3 bases from V and 0 from J, leaving 10 bases between them. For the CDR3, the DNA is TGCAGTGCTAGGGTCGGGGCCAGCACAGATACGCAGTATTTT. It is translated as CSARVGASTDTQYF.

In this sample, this clonotype turned up a few times. This sequence joins TRBV5-6 and TRBJ2-1; 13 bases map to TRBD2. In germline, CDR1 is SGHDT, CDR2 YYEEEE. The ends lost 1 base at V and 5 bases at J; junction bases unmatched: 3. The CDR3 contains 16 residues. The CDR3 is CASSLRTSGGDNEQFF. The CDR3 bases are TGTGCCAGCAGCTTGCGTACTAGCGGGGGGGACAATGAGCAGTTCTTC.

Only a few counts were recorded for this clonotype. CDR3 protein: CATRASGGTTDTQYF. The CDR3 region has the DNA TGTGCCACAAGGGCTAGCGGGGGCACCACAGATACGCAGTATTTT. The rearrangement joins TRBV24-1 to TRBJ2-3, with 10 bases matching TRBD2. There are 15 residues in the CDR3. After removal of 10 bases from V and 2 bases from J, the junction contained 8 bases not matched to a gene. Germline V CDR1 and CDR2: KGHDR, SFDVKD.

This chain connects TRBV5-1 to TRBJ2-3, with TRBD1 matching 7 bases. This CDR3 region has 15 residues. Germline V gene sequence: CDR1 SGHRS, CDR2 YFSETQ. V shed 0 bases and J 5 bases; nucleotides not matched to a gene: 6. In DNA form, the CDR3 reads TGCGCCAGCAGCTTGGTGTTTACAGGGGAAGATACGCAGTATTTT. It codes for CASSLVFTGEDTQYF.

This clonotype was observed many times. This sequence joins TRBV27 and TRBJ2-7; the D is unclear. The CDR3 runs to 14 residues. Trimming stripped 6 bases from V and 3 bases from J, with 15 bases between. Looked up from germline, CDR1 is MNHEY and CDR2 is SMNVEV (reference sequence). This CDR3 reads CASSPATFIYEQYF. CDR3 in DNA: TGTGCCAGCAGCCCCGCGACCTTCATCTACGAGCAGTACTTC.

The J gene is TRBJ1-1, the V gene TRBV28; tentative D call: TRBD1 (6 bases). CDR1 is MDHEN, CDR2 SYDVKM, per germline. The CDR3 totals 17 residues. The V end lost 0 bases, the J end lost 0 bases, and 14 bases lay between the germline ends. The CDR3 DNA follows: TGTGCCAGCAGTTTATGGGATCCCGGACAGATGAACACTGAAGCTTTCTTT. Protein: CASSLWDPGQMNTEAFF.

The chain is built from TRBV20-1 and TRBJ1-4; no clear D. The CDR3 consists of 14 residues. The germline V gene has CDR1 DFQATT and CDR2 SNEGSKA (reference sequence). The V end lost 1 base, the J end lost 3 bases, and 9 bases lay between the germline ends. Here the CDR3 DNA reads TGCAGTGCTAGAGGGGCTCTCTCTAATGAAAAACTGTTTTTT. The encoded protein is CSARGALSNEKLFF.

The sample holds a few counts of this clonotype. The V gene is TRBV2, the J gene TRBJ2-5; 7 nucleotides align to TRBD2. The end of the DNA aligns better with TRBJ2-7, so the J call may be wrong. The CDR3 runs 14 residues. CDR1 and CDR2 (germline): SNHLY, FYNNEI. The CDR3 loop reads CASSAGTTPYEQYF. In DNA, the CDR3 is TGTGCCAGCAGTGCCGGGACTACCCCCTACGAGCAGTACTTC.

J is TRBJ2-1 and V is TRBV27; 13 bases align to TRBD2. From germline, CDR1 is MNHEY and CDR2 SMNVEV (reference sequence). The V and J ends lost 10 bases and 7 bases, in that order; junction bases with no gene match: 7. The CDR3 loop spans 14 amino acids. For the CDR3, the DNA is TGTGCCACAAAAACTAGCGGGAGGGCTAATGAGCAGTTCTTC. Encoded protein: CATKTSGRANEQFF.

This clonotype has just a few counts. J is TRBJ2-7 and V is TRBV14, with D tentatively TRBD2 (6 bases). CDR1 SGHDN and CDR2 FVKESK come from the germline V gene. Trimming cost V 5 bases and J 2 bases, with 16 bases left between them. The CDR3 is made up of 15 amino acids. The CDR3 DNA reads TGTGCCAGCAGCTCCAGGGCGGGGAAGGCCTACGAGCAGTACTTC. It specifies CASSSRAGKAYEQYF.

This clonotype occurred a few times. The rearrangement links TRBV10-3 to TRBJ1-1, with 9 nucleotides matching TRBD1. The CDR3 contains 15 residues. The germline CDR1 and CDR2 sequences are ENHRY and SYGVKD. V lost 4 bases to trimming and J lost 5 bases; unmatched junction nucleotides: 8. DNA of the CDR3: TGTGCCATCAGTGCCGGGACAGGGAAGAATACTGAAGCTTTCTTT. This sequence encodes CAISAGTGKNTEAFF.

As regards this clonotype: The junction departs from germline at one end; a sequencing error may be responsible. This rearrangement joins TRBV7-9 to TRBJ1-2; D uncertain. Per the germline V gene, CDR1 is SEHNR and CDR2 is FQNEAQ (reference sequence). CDR3 size: 15 residues. The CDR3 bases are TGTGCCAGCAGCCCCAAAAGTCTAGCTAACTATGGTTACACCTTC. Translated, it gives CASSPKSLANYGYTF.

The chain recombines TRBV7-6 with TRBJ2-3; D unresolved. V lost 0 bases and J 6 bases, leaving 7 bases between the germline ends. This CDR3 is built from 13 residues. Germline values: CDR1 SGHVS, CDR2 FNYEAQ. CDR3 bases: TGTGCCAGCAGCTTAGCCGGCTGGGATACGCAGTATTTT. This encodes CASSLAGWDTQYF.

This clonotype was seen just once. V is TRBV4-2 and J is TRBJ2-5; 10 bases line up with TRBD2. V was pared by 1 base and J by 6 bases, with 8 bases of the junction left unmatched. CDR3 length: 16 residues. CDR1 is LGHNA and CDR2 is YNFKEQ in the germline V gene. CDR3: CASSQGESSGRKTQYF. The CDR3 coding sequence is TGTGCCAGCAGCCAAGGCGAGTCTAGCGGGAGAAAGACCCAGTACTTC.

The rearrangement joins TRBV4-2 to TRBJ2-5, with TRBD2 matching over 7 bases. J gave up 11 bases and V 3 bases, and 18 bases lay outside the gene matches. The germline CDR1 and CDR2 sequences are LGHNA and YNFKEQ. This CDR3 is 16 amino acids long. As DNA, the CDR3 is TGTGCCAGCAGCCAGGGGAGGCTAGCGGAGTACAATGAGCAGTACTTC. Protein product: CASSQGRLAEYNEQYF.

In its sample, this clonotype was seen many times. V and J are TRBV28 and TRBJ2-7; 8 nucleotides align to TRBD1. Trimming took 7 bases from V and 5 from J; bases not matched to a gene: 7. The CDR3 runs to 13 residues. CDR1 and CDR2 (germline): MDHEN, SYDVKM. The DNA of the CDR3 is TGTGCCAGCAACCGACAGGGGAGCGACGAGCAGTACTTC. It is translated as CASNRQGSDEQYF.

The chain is built from TRBV10-3 and TRBJ1-3; TRBD1 might be the D (5 bases). This CDR3 comprises 14 residues. Germline loops: CDR1 ENHRY, CDR2 SYGVKD. V lost 4 bases and J lost 4, with 11 bases in between. The CDR3 region has the DNA TGTGCCATCAGTGGAGGGGTTCTCGGAAACACCATATATTTT. Residues: CAISGGVLGNTIYF.

V usage is TRBV20-1 and J usage is TRBJ2-1; no clear D gene. CDR3 length: 14 amino acids. The V end was cut by 3 bases, the J end by 0 bases, with 9 bases between. CDR1 and CDR2 from the germline V gene are DFQATT and SNEGSKA (reference sequence). The CDR3 coding sequence is TGCAGTGCTAGGACTTTTAGCTCCTACAATGAGCAGTTCTTC. Its translation: CSARTFSSYNEQFF.

This clonotype was counted between two and nine times. V is TRBV4-2 and J is TRBJ2-7; D is tentatively TRBD1 or TRBD2 (5 bases each). The CDR3 has 15 residues. Trimming removed 4 bases at V and 7 bases at J, with 20 bases between. CDR1 and CDR2 (germline): LGHNA, YNFKEQ. For the CDR3, the DNA is TGTGCCAGCAGCCCTCCGGGACCCACTTACAATGAGCAGTACTTC. This codes for CASSPPGPTYNEQYF.

There are a few counts of this clonotype. Here the CDR3 DNA reads TGTGCCACCAGCGACGCTAGCGGGAGGAGCACAGATACGCAGTATTTT. It is translated as CATSDASGRSTDTQYF. The V gene is TRBV24-1, the J gene TRBJ2-3; 11 positions agree with TRBD2. V lost 7 bases and J lost 0; bases outside the gene matches: 5. Per the germline V gene, CDR1 is KGHDR and CDR2 is SFDVKD. The CDR3 covers 16 residues.

The gene calls are TRBV5-1 and TRBJ2-7; TRBD1 matches at 9 bases. The V gene's germline CDR1 is SGHRS and CDR2 YFSETQ. V shed 4 bases and J 2 bases; nucleotides not matched to a gene: 7. The CDR3 runs to 15 residues. CDR3 region: CASSGFRTGAYEQYF. In DNA form, the CDR3 reads TGCGCCAGCAGCGGCTTCCGGACAGGGGCCTACGAGCAGTACTTC.

The V and J genes are TRBV20-1 and TRBJ2-1, with D unclear. The V end lost 1 base, the J end lost 6 bases, and 4 bases lay between the germline ends. The CDR3 covers 11 residues. The germline V gene encodes CDR1 DFQATT and CDR2 SNEGSKA (reference sequence). The CDR3 bases are TGCAGTGCTAGAGTGGGCAATGAGCAGTTCTTC. Translating it yields CSARVGNEQFF.